This T cell receptor (beta chain) was profiled in a study of glioma-infiltrating T cells after dendritic cell vaccination. The V end was cut by 5 bases, the J end by 6 bases, with 17 bases between. The germline V gene has CDR1 SGHRS and CDR2 YFSETQ. This CDR3 is built from 15 residues. Libraries were prepared by immunoSEQ multiplex PCR; TCRdb keeps only in-frame clonotypes and omits some of them. This table has around 78,000 clones, 85% appearing once. Sample time point: after dendritic cell vaccination, including at tumor progression/relapse. The V and J genes are TRBV5-1 and TRBJ2-2; weak D call: TRBD1 (6 bases). The sample here was blood, taken after dendritic cell vaccination. This sequence originates from a human donor with glioblastoma. For the CDR3, the DNA is TGCGCCAGCAGAGATACAGGGTTAGGGTCCGGGGAGCTGTTTTTT. Translated, it gives CASRDTGLGSGELFF.